The 20 T cell receptor beta chains listed next were all sequenced from one sample in a study of T cell responses to AZD1222 COVID-19 vaccine. Assay used: immunoSEQ multiplex PCR; TCRdb lists only in-frame clones, some missing. This table holds 150,000 or so clones, more than 85% found once. The source material was peripheral blood, sampled on day 0 of AZD1222 vaccination. These receptors all come from an adult in good health.

The chain recombines TRBV28 with TRBJ1-2, with D uncertain. Trimming shortened V by 3 bases and J by 12 bases, and 11 bases separated the two germline ends. CDR3 size: 11 residues. CDR1 and CDR2 (germline): MDHEN, SYDVKM. The CDR3 protein is CASSFEGRNTF. The CDR3 region has the DNA TGTGCCAGCAGTTTTGAGGGTCGCAACACCTTC.

The chain carries TRBV6-2 or TRBV6-3 and TRBJ2-3, with no clear D. V lost 5 bases, J lost 0 bases, and 12 bases lay in between. This CDR3 is 15 amino acids long. Germline CDR1 MNHEY, CDR2 SVGEGT. CDR3 loop: CASSAAGRSTDTQYF. The CDR3 DNA follows: TGTGCCAGCAGTGCCGCCGGGCGGAGCACAGATACGCAGTATTTT.

The chain carries TRBV4-1 and TRBJ2-1, with TRBD2 matching over 13 bases. Germline V gene data show CDR1 as MGHRA and CDR2 as YSYEKL. CDR3 length: 19 amino acids. V was clipped by 4 bases and J by 10 bases; unmatched bases: 19. The CDR3 sequence is CASSLPGTSGIRVREEQFF. The CDR3 DNA follows: TGCGCCAGCAGCCTACCCGGGACTAGCGGGATCCGCGTCCGGGAGGAGCAGTTCTTC.

This chain connects TRBV6-4 to TRBJ2-3, with TRBD2 identical over 14 bases. CDR1 and CDR2 from the germline V gene are MRHNA and SNTAGT. The V and J ends lost 3 bases and 7 bases, in that order; junction bases with no gene match: 6. CDR3 length: 16 amino acids. The CDR3 loop is CASSETTSGRANTQYF. In DNA form, the CDR3 reads TGTGCCAGCAGTGAAACGACTAGCGGGAGGGCAAATACGCAGTATTTT.

The rearrangement uses TRBV24-1 and TRBJ2-7; maybe TRBD2 (5 bases). Trimming stripped 5 bases from V and 2 bases from J, with 12 bases between. Germline CDR1 KGHDR, CDR2 SFDVKD. This CDR3 region has 14 residues. The CDR3 nucleotides are TGTGCCACCAGTGGGAGGACGGCGCCCTACGAGCAGTACTTC. Amino acid sequence: CATSGRTAPYEQYF.

V usage is TRBV27 and J usage is TRBJ2-1; D call uncertain. CDR1 and CDR2 from the germline V gene are MNHEY and SMNVEV (reference sequence). The CDR3 runs to 16 residues. V shed 5 bases and J shed 1 base, with 15 bases lying between them. The CDR3 sequence is CASSPFPGQSYNEQFF. CDR3 DNA sequence: TGTGCCAGCAGTCCGTTTCCGGGCCAGTCCTACAATGAGCAGTTCTTC.

The chain carries TRBV6-5 and TRBJ2-7, with TRBD1 matching 8 bases. With V trimmed by 6 bases and J by 4 bases, 5 bases remained unmatched. CDR1 and CDR2 (germline): MNHEY, SVGAGI. The CDR3 contains 13 residues. The DNA for the CDR3 is TGTGCCAGCAGGATACAGGGGGGATACGAGCAGTACTTC. Translation gives CASRIQGGYEQYF.

J is TRBJ1-4 and V is TRBV5-7; D gene unclear. Being an ORF, TRBV5-7 has a function that is uncertain. This CDR3 spans 15 amino acids. Trimming cost V 3 bases and J 1 base, with 10 bases left between them. The CDR3 bases are TGTGCCAGCAGCTGTAGGGTTTTAACTAATGAAAAACTGTTTTTT. Encoded protein: CASSCRVLTNEKLFF.

The chain recombines TRBV7-8 with TRBJ1-2; D is unclear. The CDR3 extends over 13 amino acids. Germline V gives CDR1 SGHVS, CDR2 FQNEAQ. V lost 5 bases to trimming and J lost 10 bases, with 17 bases between them. CDR3 amino acids: CASSVDRTGIYTF. The CDR3 DNA sequence: TGTGCCAGCAGCGTCGACCGGACGGGAATCTACACCTTC.

The chain has TRBV29-1 and TRBJ1-1, with 7 positions matching TRBD1. After removal of 5 bases from V and 5 bases from J, the junction contained 5 bases not matched to a gene. The germline V gene has CDR1 SQVTM and CDR2 ANQGSEA. There are 12 residues in the CDR3. CDR3 in amino acids: CSVTTGRTEAFF. The DNA for the CDR3 is TGCAGCGTTACGACAGGGCGGACTGAAGCTTTCTTT.

The chain couples TRBV6-2 or TRBV6-3 to TRBJ2-1; possible D gene TRBD1, 6 bases. CDR1 is MNHEY, CDR2 SVGEGT, per germline. This CDR3 is 15 amino acids long. V was cut by 2 bases and J by 9 bases, with 17 bases left in between. The CDR3 region is CASSYGTLGEVEQFF. The CDR3 DNA reads as TGTGCCAGCAGTTACGGGACATTGGGGGAAGTTGAGCAGTTCTTC.

V and J are TRBV12-3 or TRBV12-4 and TRBJ1-5; D is unresolved. V was shortened by 8 bases and J by 7 bases, with 12 bases between the two germline ends. The length of the CDR3 is 12 residues. The CDR3 DNA follows: TGTGCCAGCGGGAAGGGTGAGCAGCCCCAGCATTTT. Its translation is CASGKGEQPQHF.

This sequence joins TRBV6-5 and TRBJ1-4, with D perhaps TRBD1 (6 bases). This CDR3 comprises 14 residues. Per the germline V gene, CDR1 is MNHEY and CDR2 is SVGAGI. V was trimmed by 7 bases and J by 7 bases, leaving 16 bases between them. The CDR3 DNA reads as TGTGCCAGCAAGAGGGACATGGGGGCTGAAAAACTGTTTTTT. Translation gives CASKRDMGAEKLFF.

This CDR3 is CASSLVMTGGPYYEQYF. In DNA, the CDR3 is TGTGCCAGCAGCTTAGTAATGACAGGGGGCCCATACTACGAGCAGTACTTC. The chain uses TRBV11-2 and TRBJ2-7; 10 nucleotides align to TRBD1. Germline lookup yields CDR1 SGHAT and CDR2 FQNNGV. Losses at the gene ends were 1 base for V and 3 bases for J; bases not matched to a gene: 9. This CDR3 spans 17 amino acids.

The CDR3, as DNA: TGTGCCAGCAGTTTCTCGACCAGGACAGGGGGCACTGAAGCTTTCTTT. Residues: CASSFSTRTGGTEAFF. The V gene is TRBV6-5, the J gene TRBJ1-1, with 10 bases that match TRBD1. The J segment lost 4 bases and the V segment lost 4 bases, leaving 9 bases of the junction unmatched. Germline loops: CDR1 MNHEY, CDR2 SVGAGI. The CDR3 has 16 residues.

CDR3 coding DNA: TGTGCCAGCAGCTTAGGCGGGAGGGTCGAAGAGACCCAGTACTTC. Residues: CASSLGGRVEETQYF. The genes are TRBV11-3 and TRBJ2-5; 9 bases fit TRBD2. The trim removed 1 base at V and 3 bases at J, leaving 3 bases unmatched. The CDR3 extends over 15 amino acids. Germline V gene data show CDR1 as SGHNT and CDR2 as YENEEA.

This chain connects TRBV5-6 to TRBJ2-7; weak D call: TRBD2 (6 bases). This CDR3 has 13 amino acids. The germline gives CDR1 SGHDT, CDR2 YYEEEE. Trimming took 2 bases from V and 6 from J, leaving 12 bases between them. For the CDR3, the DNA is TGTGCCAGCAGCTTTCCCAGAGCGGGCGAGCAGTACTTC. This translates into CASSFPRAGEQYF. The whole variable domain, filled in from reference TRBV5-6 and TRBJ2-7, reads DAGVTQSPTHLIKTRGQQVTLRCSPKSGHDTVSWYQQALGQGPQFIFQYYEEEERQRGNFPDRFSGHQFPNYSSELNVNALLLGDSALYLCASSFPRAGEQYFGPGTRLTVT.

The chain carries TRBV12-1 and TRBJ1-3. TRBV12-1 is an annotated pseudogene. The CDR3 runs 15 residues. CDR3 region: CASSFGASTGNTIYF. The CDR3, as DNA: TGTGCCAGCAGCTTTGGGGCTAGTACGGGAAACACCATATATTTT.

V usage is TRBV5-1 and J usage is TRBJ1-1; D uncertain. Trimming cost V 3 bases and J 1 base, with 10 bases left between them. In germline, CDR1 is SGHRS, CDR2 YFSETQ. CDR3 length equals 14 residues. CDR3 coding DNA: TGCGCCAGCAGCTCCGGACCAACGAACACTGAAGCTTTCTTT. It translates to CASSSGPTNTEAFF.

This chain uses TRBV7-2 with TRBJ1-2, with TRBD1 identical over 7 bases. Germline CDR1 reads SGHTA; CDR2 reads FQGNSA. V lost 4 bases and J lost 1; bases outside the gene matches: 3. The CDR3 consists of 14 residues. Here the CDR3 DNA reads TGTGCCAGCAGCTACAGGGGAGATAACTATGGCTACACCTTC. Amino acids: CASSYRGDNYGYTF.